This TCR beta chain came from a study of cytomegalovirus exposure and HLA in healthy donors. Turning to the study itself: Earlier findings included 117 million unique TCR beta sequences obtained from 150 million to 200 million T cells.

Amplification used 60 Vbeta primers and 13 Jbeta primers. Assay used: immunoSEQ multiplex PCR; TCRdb lists only in-frame clones, some missing. This sample's clone table lists 150,000 to 200,000 clones. The CDR3 extends over 15 amino acids. Germline V gives CDR1 SGHKS, CDR2 YYEKEE (reference sequence). Deletions cut 0 bases from V and 2 bases from J, with 12 bases between. As regards this clone: As yet, its antigen is unknown.

Study observations and caveats: Most subjects' HLA-A and HLA-B alleles were reportedly predicted from TCR beta sequences. A few CMV-associated chains were confirmed in vitro to be specific for CMV antigens.

The TCR comes from a man aged 25 to 45 in good health and CMV-seronegative. The gene calls are TRBV5-5 and TRBJ2-7; D possibly corresponds to TRBD2 (6 bases). The sample consisted of PBMCs. The CDR3 here is CASSLEGTRTYEQYF. The CDR3 DNA reads as TGTGCCAGCAGCTTGGAGGGGACTCGGACCTACGAGCAGTACTTC.